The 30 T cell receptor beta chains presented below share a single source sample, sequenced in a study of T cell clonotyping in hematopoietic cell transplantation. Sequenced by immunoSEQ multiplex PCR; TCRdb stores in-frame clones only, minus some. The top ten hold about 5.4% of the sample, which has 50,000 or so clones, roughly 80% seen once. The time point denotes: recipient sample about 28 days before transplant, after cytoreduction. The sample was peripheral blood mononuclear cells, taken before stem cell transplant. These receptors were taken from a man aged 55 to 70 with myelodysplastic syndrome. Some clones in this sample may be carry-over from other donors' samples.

The DNA of the CDR3 is TGTGCCATCAGTGAAGTGGGGGCGGGGACCCAGTACTTC. Protein product: CAISEVGAGTQYF. This chain links TRBV10-3 with TRBJ2-5; a possible D gene is TRBD1 (6 bases). Germline CDR1 and CDR2: ENHRY and SYGVKD. Trimming left V 3 bases short and J 7 bases short, with 12 bases between. The CDR3 is 13 residues long.

The CDR3 region is CASSYSGTAYEQYF. The CDR3 coding sequence is TGTGCCAGCAGTTACTCGGGCACGGCATACGAGCAGTACTTC. V and J are TRBV6-6 and TRBJ2-7, with unresolved D. The germline V gene has CDR1 MNHNY and CDR2 SVGAGI (reference sequence). The CDR3 spans 14 residues. V dropped 0 bases and J dropped 4 bases, with 10 bases sitting between them.

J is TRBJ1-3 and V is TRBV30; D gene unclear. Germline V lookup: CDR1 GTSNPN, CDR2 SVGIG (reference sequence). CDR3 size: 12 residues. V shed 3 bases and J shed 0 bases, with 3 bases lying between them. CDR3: CAWRYSGNTIYF. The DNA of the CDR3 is TGTGCCTGGAGGTACTCTGGAAACACCATATATTTT.

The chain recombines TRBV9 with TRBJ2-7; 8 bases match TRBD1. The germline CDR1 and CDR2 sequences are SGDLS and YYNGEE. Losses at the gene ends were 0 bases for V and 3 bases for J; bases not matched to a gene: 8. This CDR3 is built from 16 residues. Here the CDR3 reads CASSVGLQGGYYEQYF. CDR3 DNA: TGTGCCAGCAGCGTAGGCCTACAGGGGGGATACTACGAGCAGTACTTC.

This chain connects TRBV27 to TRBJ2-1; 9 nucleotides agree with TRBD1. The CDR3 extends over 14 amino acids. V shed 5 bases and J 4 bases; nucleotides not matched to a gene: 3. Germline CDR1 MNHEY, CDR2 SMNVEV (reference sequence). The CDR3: CASSPDRGYNEQFF. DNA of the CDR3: TGTGCCAGCAGTCCAGACAGGGGGTACAATGAGCAGTTCTTC.

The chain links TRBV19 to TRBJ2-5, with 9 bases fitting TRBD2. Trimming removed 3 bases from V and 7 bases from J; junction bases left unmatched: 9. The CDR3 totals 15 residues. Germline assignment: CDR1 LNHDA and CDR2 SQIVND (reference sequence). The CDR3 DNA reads TGTGCCAGTAGTATGACTAGCGGTATTAGTGTGACCCAGTACTTC. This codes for CASSMTSGISVTQYF.

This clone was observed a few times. CDR3 nucleotide sequence: TGTGCCAGCAGTCAAGGACGGGGGAGTTCACCCCTCCACTTT. The encoded protein is CASSQGRGSSPLHF. V usage is TRBV28 and J usage is TRBJ1-6; D might be TRBD1 (5 bases). The length of the CDR3 is 14 residues. Trimming took off 5 bases at V and 9 bases at J, with 14 bases between the two ends. The germline CDR1 and CDR2 sequences are MDHEN and SYDVKM.

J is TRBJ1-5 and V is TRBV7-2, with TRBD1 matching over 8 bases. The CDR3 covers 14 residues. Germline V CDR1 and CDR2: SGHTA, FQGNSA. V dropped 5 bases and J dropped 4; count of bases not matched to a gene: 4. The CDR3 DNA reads TGTGCCAGCAGCCCGGACAGGGATAATCAGCCCCAGCATTTT. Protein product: CASSPDRDNQPQHF.

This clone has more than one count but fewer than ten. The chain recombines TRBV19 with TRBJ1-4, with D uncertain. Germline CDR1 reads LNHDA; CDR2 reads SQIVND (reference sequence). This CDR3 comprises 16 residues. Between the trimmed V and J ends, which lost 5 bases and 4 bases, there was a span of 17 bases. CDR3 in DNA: TGTGCCAGTAGTCCGCGGACCGCCACGAGTAATGAAAAACTGTTTTTT. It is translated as CASSPRTATSNEKLFF.

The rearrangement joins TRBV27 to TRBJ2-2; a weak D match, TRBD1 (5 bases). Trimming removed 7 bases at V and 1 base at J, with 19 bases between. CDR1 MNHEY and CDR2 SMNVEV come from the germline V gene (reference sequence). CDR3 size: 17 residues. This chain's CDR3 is CASNYRRTTLNTGELFF. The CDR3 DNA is TGTGCCAGCAACTACAGGCGCACCACTTTGAACACCGGGGAGCTGTTTTTT.

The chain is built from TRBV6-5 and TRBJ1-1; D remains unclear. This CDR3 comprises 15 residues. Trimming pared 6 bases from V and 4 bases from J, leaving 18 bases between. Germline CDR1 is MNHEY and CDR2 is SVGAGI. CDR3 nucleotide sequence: TGTGCCAGCAGCCTTTACGATGGGGAGGGCACTGAAGCTTTCTTT. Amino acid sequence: CASSLYDGEGTEAFF.

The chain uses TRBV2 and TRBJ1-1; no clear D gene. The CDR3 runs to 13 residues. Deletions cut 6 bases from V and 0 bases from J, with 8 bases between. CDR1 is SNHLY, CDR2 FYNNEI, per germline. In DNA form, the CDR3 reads TGTGCCAGCAGGCCAGAGATGAACACTGAAGCTTTCTTT. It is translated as CASRPEMNTEAFF.

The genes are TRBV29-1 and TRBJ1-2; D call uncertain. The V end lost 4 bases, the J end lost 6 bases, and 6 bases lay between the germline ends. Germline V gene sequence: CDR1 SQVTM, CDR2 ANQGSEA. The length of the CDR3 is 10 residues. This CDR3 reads CSVAKNGYTF. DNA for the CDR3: TGCAGCGTTGCAAAAAATGGCTACACCTTC.

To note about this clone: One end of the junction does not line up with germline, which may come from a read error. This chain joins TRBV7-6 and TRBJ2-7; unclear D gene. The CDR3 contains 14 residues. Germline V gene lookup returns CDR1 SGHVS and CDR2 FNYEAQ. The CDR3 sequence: CASSLNLADTQIIF. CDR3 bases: TGTGCCAGCAGCTTAAATTTGGCTGACACCCAGATAATCTTC.

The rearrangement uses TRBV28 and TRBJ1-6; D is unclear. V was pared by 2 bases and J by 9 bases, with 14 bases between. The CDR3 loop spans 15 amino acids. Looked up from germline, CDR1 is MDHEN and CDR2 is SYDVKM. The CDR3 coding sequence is TGTGCCAGCAGTTTAACCGGGGTGAGAGGTTCACCCCTCCACTTT. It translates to CASSLTGVRGSPLHF.

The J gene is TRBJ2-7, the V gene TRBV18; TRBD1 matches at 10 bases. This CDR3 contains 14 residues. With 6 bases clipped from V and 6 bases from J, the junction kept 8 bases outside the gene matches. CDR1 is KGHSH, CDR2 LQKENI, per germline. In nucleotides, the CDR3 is TGTGCCAGCTCTCCTCAGGGACAGGGGAGCGAGCAGTACTTC. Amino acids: CASSPQGQGSEQYF.

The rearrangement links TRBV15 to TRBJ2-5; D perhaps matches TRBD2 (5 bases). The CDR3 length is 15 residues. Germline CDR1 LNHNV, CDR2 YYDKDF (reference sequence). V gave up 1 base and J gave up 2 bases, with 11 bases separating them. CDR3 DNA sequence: TGTGCCACCAGCAGAGGCCCCTCGGGACAAGAGACCCAGTACTTC. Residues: CATSRGPSGQETQYF.

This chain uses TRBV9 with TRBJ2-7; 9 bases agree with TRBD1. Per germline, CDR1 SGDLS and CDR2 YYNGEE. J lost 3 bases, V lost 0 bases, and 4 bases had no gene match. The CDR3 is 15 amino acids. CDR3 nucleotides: TGTGCCAGCAGCGTAGATATGGGACAGGGCTACGAGCAGTACTTC. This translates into CASSVDMGQGYEQYF. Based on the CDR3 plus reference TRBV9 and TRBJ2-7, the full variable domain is DSGVTQTPKHLITATGQRVTLRCSPRSGDLSVYWYQQSLDQGLQFLIQYYNGEERAKGNILERFSAQQFPDLHSELNLSSLELGDSALYFCASSVDMGQGYEQYFGPGTRLTVT.

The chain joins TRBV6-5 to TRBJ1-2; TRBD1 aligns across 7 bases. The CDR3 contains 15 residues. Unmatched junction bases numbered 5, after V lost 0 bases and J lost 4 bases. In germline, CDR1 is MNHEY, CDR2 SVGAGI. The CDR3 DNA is TGTGCCAGCAGTTACTCCGCCAGGGGGGGCTATGGCTACACCTTC. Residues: CASSYSARGGYGYTF.

The CDR3, as DNA: TGTGCCAGTACAGTCAACGTATACTCCTACGAGCAGTACTTC. This translates into CASTVNVYSYEQYF. The chain joins TRBV19 to TRBJ2-7; D is undetermined. The V end was cut by 7 bases, the J end by 0 bases, with 13 bases between. CDR1 is LNHDA, CDR2 SQIVND, per germline (reference sequence). The CDR3 spans 14 residues.

The DNA for the CDR3 is TGTGCCAGCAGCCCGGGGCCCCACCTCGGGGGGGATACGCAGTATTTT. Protein sequence: CASSPGPHLGGDTQYF. The rearrangement joins TRBV5-6 to TRBJ2-3, with TRBD2 identical over 7 bases. Looked up from germline, CDR1 is SGHDT and CDR2 is YYEEEE. V trimming: 4 bases; J trimming: 6 bases; junction bases outside the gene matches: 14. The length of the CDR3 is 16 residues.

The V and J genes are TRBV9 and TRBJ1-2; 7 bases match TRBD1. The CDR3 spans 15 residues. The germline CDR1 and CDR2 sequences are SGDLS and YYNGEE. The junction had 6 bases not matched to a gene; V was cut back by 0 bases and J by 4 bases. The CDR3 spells CASSVATAGGYGYTF. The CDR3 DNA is TGTGCCAGCAGCGTAGCAACCGCAGGGGGCTATGGCTACACCTTC.

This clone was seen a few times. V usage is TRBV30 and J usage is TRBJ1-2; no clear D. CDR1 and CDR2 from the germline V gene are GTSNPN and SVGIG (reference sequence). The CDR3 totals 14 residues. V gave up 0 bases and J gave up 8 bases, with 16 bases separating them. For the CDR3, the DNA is TGTGCCTGGAGTGTACAACTAGGCAGAGGGGGCTACACCTTC. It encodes CAWSVQLGRGGYTF.

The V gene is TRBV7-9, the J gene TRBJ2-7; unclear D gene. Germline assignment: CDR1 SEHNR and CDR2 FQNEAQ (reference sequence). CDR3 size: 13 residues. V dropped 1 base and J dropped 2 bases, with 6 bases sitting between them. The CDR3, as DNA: TGTGCCAGCAGCTTAGGGGAAACCTACGAGCAGTACTTC. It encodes CASSLGETYEQYF.

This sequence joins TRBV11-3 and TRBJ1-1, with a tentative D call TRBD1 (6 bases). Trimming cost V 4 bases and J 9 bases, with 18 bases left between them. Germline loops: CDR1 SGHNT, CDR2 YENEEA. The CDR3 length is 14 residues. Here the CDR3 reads CASSYEQGSRKAFF. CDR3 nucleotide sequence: TGTGCCAGCAGCTATGAACAGGGATCTAGAAAAGCTTTCTTT.

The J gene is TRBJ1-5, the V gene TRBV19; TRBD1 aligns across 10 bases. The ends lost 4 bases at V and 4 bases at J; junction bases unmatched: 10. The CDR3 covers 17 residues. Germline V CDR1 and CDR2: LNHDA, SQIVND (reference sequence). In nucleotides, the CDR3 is TGTGCCAGTAGTAGGGGGACAGGGGCCGGTATGAATCAGCCCCAGCATTTT. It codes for CASSRGTGAGMNQPQHF.

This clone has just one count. CDR3 nucleotide sequence: TGTGCCAGCAGTCCCCCCCGGGGGACCTACGAGCAGTACTTC. It translates to CASSPPRGTYEQYF. The chain recombines TRBV28 with TRBJ2-7; D perhaps matches TRBD2 (6 bases). This CDR3 has 14 residues. Per germline, CDR1 MDHEN and CDR2 SYDVKM. V dropped 5 bases and J dropped 2 bases, with 13 bases sitting between them.

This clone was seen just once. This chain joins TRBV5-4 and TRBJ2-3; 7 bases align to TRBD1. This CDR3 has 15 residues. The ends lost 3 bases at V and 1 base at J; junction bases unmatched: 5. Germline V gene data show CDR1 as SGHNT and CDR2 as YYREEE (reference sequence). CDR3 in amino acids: CASSSEGAGTDTQYF. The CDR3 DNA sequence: TGTGCCAGCAGCTCTGAGGGGGCTGGCACAGATACGCAGTATTTT.

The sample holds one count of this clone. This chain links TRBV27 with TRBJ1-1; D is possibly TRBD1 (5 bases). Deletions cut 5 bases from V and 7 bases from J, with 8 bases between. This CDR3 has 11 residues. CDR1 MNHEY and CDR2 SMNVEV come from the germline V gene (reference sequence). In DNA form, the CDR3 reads TGTGCCAGCAGTCGGGACGGTGAAGCTTTCTTT. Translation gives CASSRDGEAFF.

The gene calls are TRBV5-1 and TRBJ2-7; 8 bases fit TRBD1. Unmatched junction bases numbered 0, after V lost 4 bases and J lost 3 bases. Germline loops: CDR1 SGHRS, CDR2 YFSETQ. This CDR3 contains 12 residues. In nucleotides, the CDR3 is TGCGCCAGCAGCGGGACAGGCTACGAGCAGTACTTC. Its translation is CASSGTGYEQYF.